The text below deals with one T cell receptor (beta chain). Autoimmune disease history or systemic immunosuppression meant exclusion. The entry originates in a study of OX40 agonist ivuxolimab in advanced cancers. Study-level information: Across the patients, intravenous ivuxolimab was delivered every 2 weeks at 0.01 to 10 mg/kg.

Profiled with immunoSEQ multiplex PCR; TCRdb holds only in-frame clones, not every one. The sample has over 70,000 clones, 80% to 90% seen once. The input for sequencing was CD4+ or CD8+ T cells sorted from blood, taken in a trial of the OX40 agonist ivuxolimab. The sequence came from an adult with an advanced solid tumor such as melanoma, head and neck, liver or kidney cancer.

CDR3 protein: CASSPEAGGYYEQYF. In nucleotides, the CDR3 is TGCGCCAGCAGCCCCGAGGCGGGGGGTTACTACGAGCAGTACTTC. The chain employs TRBV5-1 and TRBJ2-5, with TRBD2 matching over 8 bases. The J call is in doubt because the DNA end fits TRBJ2-7 better. Germline values: CDR1 SGHRS, CDR2 YFSETQ. The CDR3 consists of 15 residues.